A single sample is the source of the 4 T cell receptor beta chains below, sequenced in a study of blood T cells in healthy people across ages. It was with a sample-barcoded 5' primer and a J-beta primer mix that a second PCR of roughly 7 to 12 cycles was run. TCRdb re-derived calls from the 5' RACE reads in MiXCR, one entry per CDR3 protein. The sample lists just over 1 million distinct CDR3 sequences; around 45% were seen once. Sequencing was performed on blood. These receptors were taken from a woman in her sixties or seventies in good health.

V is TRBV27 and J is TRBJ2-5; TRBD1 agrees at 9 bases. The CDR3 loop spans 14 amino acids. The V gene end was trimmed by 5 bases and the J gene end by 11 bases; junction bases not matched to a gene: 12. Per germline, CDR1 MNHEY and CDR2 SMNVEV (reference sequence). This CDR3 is CASSRQGVGNEQYF. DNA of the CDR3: TGTGCCAGCAGTAGACAGGGGGTGGGGAATGAGCAGTACTTC.

CDR3 nucleotides: TGCAGTGCTGCTCCCGACAGGGGGAGCTCCTACAATGAGCAGTTCTTC. Translated: CSAAPDRGSSYNEQFF. The chain joins TRBV20-1 to TRBJ2-1; 9 nucleotides line up with TRBD1. Trimming at V came to 5 bases and at J to 0 bases, leaving 8 bases not matched to a gene. The CDR3 runs 16 residues. Germline CDR1 and CDR2: DFQATT and SNEGSKA (reference sequence).

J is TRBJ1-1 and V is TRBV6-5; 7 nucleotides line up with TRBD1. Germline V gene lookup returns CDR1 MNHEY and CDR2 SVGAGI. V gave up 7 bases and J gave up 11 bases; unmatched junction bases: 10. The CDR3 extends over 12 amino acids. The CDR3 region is CASTRTGGVAFF. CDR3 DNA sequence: TGTGCCAGCACCCGGACAGGTGGGGTGGCTTTCTTT.

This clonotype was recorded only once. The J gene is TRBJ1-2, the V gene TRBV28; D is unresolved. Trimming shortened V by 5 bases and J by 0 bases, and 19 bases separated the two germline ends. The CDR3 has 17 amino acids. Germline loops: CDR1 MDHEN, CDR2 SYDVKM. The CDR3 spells CASSQTIPTQANYGYTF. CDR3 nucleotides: TGTGCCAGCAGTCAGACTATCCCCACACAAGCTAACTATGGCTACACCTTC.